This T cell receptor (beta chain) stems from a study of T cell responses to AZD1222 COVID-19 vaccine. Study-level findings and limits: Clonal diversity may have been underestimated, and the donors were mostly white British, with more females than males. Repertoires were obtained solely post-peak T cell response.

TCRdb's copy holds only in-frame clones and misses some; the assay was immunoSEQ multiplex PCR. The sample has 100,000 or so clones, more than 85% seen once. Germline V gene lookup returns CDR1 SQVTM and CDR2 ANQGSEA. The CDR3 covers 16 residues. After removal of 7 bases from V and 4 bases from J, the junction contained 10 bases not matched to a gene. On this clone: Its antigen is undetermined.

The specimen comprised peripheral blood, sampled on day 0 of AZD1222 vaccination. The receptor comes from an adult in good health. The chain uses TRBV29-1 and TRBJ2-1; TRBD2 matches 13 bases. For the CDR3, the DNA is TGCAGCGAGCGACCGAGGACTAGCGGGGGTTACAATGAGCAGTTCTTC. This gives the protein CSERPRTSGGYNEQFF.